This T cell receptor (beta chain) was sequenced during a study of CD8+CD57+ T cells in acquired aplastic anemia. TCR beta VDJ combinations and CDR3 sequences were profiled from genomic DNA. MiXCR, applied by TCRdb to the reads, yields one record per CDR3 protein. The repertoire has about 180,000 distinct CDR3 sequences, around half of them found once; the top ten carry approximately 2.9%. Germline CDR1 reads SQVTM; CDR2 reads ANQGSEA. The CDR3 runs to 14 residues. V was trimmed by 4 bases and J by 5 bases, leaving 14 bases between them. This clonotype was observed a few times. The chain joins TRBV29-1 to TRBJ1-4; D is perhaps TRBD1 (6 bases). Sample: sorted CD4+, CD8+, or CD8+CD57+ T cells (not recorded which) from PBMCs. The TCR sequence derives from a human donor in good health. The chain's CDR3 is CSVAVGARNEKLFF. CDR3 in DNA: TGCAGCGTTGCGGTGGGGGCGAGAAATGAAAAACTGTTTTTT.